This T cell receptor beta chain was retrieved from a study of control samples from healthy donors and cancer patients. V dropped 3 bases and J dropped 5 bases, with 17 bases sitting between them. CDR3 length equals 15 residues. The germline V gene encodes CDR1 SEHNR and CDR2 FQNEAQ (reference sequence). The data were produced by immunoSEQ multiplex PCR, yet TCRdb's version contains in-frame clones alone and is incomplete. The sample lists about 230,000 clones, roughly four fifths occurring once. Sequencing input: PBMCs. V is TRBV7-9 and J is TRBJ2-7; D might be TRBD2 (6 bases). The receptor comes from a woman in her sixties or seventies with lung cancer. CDR3 in DNA: TGTGCCAGCAGCTTTCTCCGGGGGAGTCGGGACGAGCAGTACTTC. Amino acid sequence: CASSFLRGSRDEQYF.